One and the same sample provided the 20 T cell receptor beta chains below, sequenced in a study of cytomegalovirus exposure and HLA in healthy donors (dated by TCRdb to the late 2010s). Libraries were prepared through the immunoSEQ multiplex PCR assay. For the multiplex PCR, a mixture combining 60 forward primers for TCR Vbeta segments and 13 reverse primers for TCR Jbeta segments was used. The table comes from immuneACCESS by way of TCRdb, which keeps in-frame sequences with V and J called. Part of the clones is missing from these tables; in studies checked, under half for an unresolved V gene and the rest for unknown reasons. The sample data list around 150,000 clones, and approximately 80% of these were observed just once. About 2.6% of the sample is in the top ten clones. Sequenced: PBMCs. These receptors were taken from a woman aged 35 to 49 in good health and CMV-seropositive.

Only a few counts were recorded for this clone. The chain employs TRBV7-2 and TRBJ2-5; 9 nucleotides align to TRBD1. This CDR3 contains 15 residues. CDR1 is SGHTA and CDR2 is FQGNSA in the germline V gene. V lost 6 bases, J lost 5 bases, and 10 bases stayed unmatched. The CDR3 sequence: CASSRTGGPEETQYF. CDR3 nucleotides: TGTGCCAGCAGTCGTACAGGGGGCCCGGAGGAGACCCAGTACTTC. Using reference TRBV7-2 and TRBJ2-5 for the parts outside the CDR3, the full variable domain is GAGVSQSPSNKVTEKGKDVELRCDPISGHTALYWYRQSLGQGLEFLIYFQGNSAPDKSGLPSDRFSAERTGGSVSTLTIQRTQQEDSAVYLCASSRTGGPEETQYFGPGTRLLVL.

This chain uses TRBV7-9 with TRBJ2-5, with a weak D call TRBD1 (5 bases). With 1 base removed from V and 3 bases from J, the gap between germline ends came to 12 bases. Germline-derived CDR1 and CDR2 are SEHNR and FQNEAQ (reference sequence). The CDR3 runs 15 residues. The CDR3 reads CASSLVPQGKETQYF. In DNA form, the CDR3 reads TGTGCCAGCAGCTTAGTCCCGCAGGGCAAAGAGACCCAGTACTTC.

The CDR3 bases are TGTGCCAGCGACCGGACGGGATCGAACACTGAAGCTTTCTTT. Protein product: CASDRTGSNTEAFF. This chain joins TRBV6-1 and TRBJ1-1; D gene uncertain. The CDR3 extends over 14 amino acids. Trimming pared 8 bases from V and 1 base from J, leaving 14 bases between. Per the germline V gene, CDR1 is MNHNS and CDR2 is SASEGT.

This chain connects TRBV6-5 to TRBJ1-4; 8 bases match TRBD1. Germline V gene data show CDR1 as MNHEY and CDR2 as SVGAGI. The CDR3 runs 12 residues. The trim removed 5 bases at V and 10 bases at J, leaving 3 bases unmatched. The CDR3 nucleotides read TGTGCCAGCAGTCCGGACAGGGTAAAACTGTTTTTT. It translates to CASSPDRVKLFF.

This chain connects TRBV30 to TRBJ2-7, with 7 bases aligning to TRBD2. The CDR3 consists of 15 residues. Looked up from germline, CDR1 is GTSNPN and CDR2 is SVGIG (reference sequence). Trimming took 5 bases from V and 4 from J; bases not matched to a gene: 14. CDR3 DNA: TGTGCCTGGTCCCGAGGGGTAGCGGGTTCGTACGAGCAGTACTTC. Translation: CAWSRGVAGSYEQYF.

The chain is built from TRBV18 and TRBJ1-2; D is possibly TRBD1 (5 bases). This CDR3 comprises 15 residues. The germline V gene has CDR1 KGHSH and CDR2 LQKENI. The V and J ends lost 6 bases and 2 bases respectively, with 16 bases between them. The CDR3 nucleotides are TGTGCCAGCTCGCCTTACGGCGACAGCAACTATGGCTACACCTTC. This translates into CASSPYGDSNYGYTF.

The genes are TRBV7-2 and TRBJ2-7, with D perhaps matching TRBD1 (6 bases). V gave up 5 bases and J gave up 7 bases, with 15 bases separating them. The CDR3 runs to 13 residues. Germline lookup yields CDR1 SGHTA and CDR2 FQGNSA. The CDR3 sequence is CASSADRTREQYF. For the CDR3, the DNA is TGTGCCAGCAGCGCCGACAGGACGCGGGAGCAGTACTTC. Combining the CDR3 with reference TRBV7-2 and TRBJ2-7 gives the whole variable domain GAGVSQSPSNKVTEKGKDVELRCDPISGHTALYWYRQSLGQGLEFLIYFQGNSAPDKSGLPSDRFSAERTGGSVSTLTIQRTQQEDSAVYLCASSADRTREQYFGPGTRLTVT.

The chain uses TRBV7-2 and TRBJ2-1, with 11 bases aligning to TRBD2. V dropped 2 bases and J dropped 6; count of bases not matched to a gene: 3. There are 15 residues in the CDR3. Germline V gene lookup returns CDR1 SGHTA and CDR2 FQGNSA. DNA of the CDR3: TGTGCCAGCAGCTTAAGACTAGCGGGGCGCAATGAGCAGTTCTTC. Amino acid sequence: CASSLRLAGRNEQFF.

This clone was counted a few times. V and J are TRBV7-9 and TRBJ1-5, with 12 bases identical to TRBD1. This CDR3 is built from 17 residues. V lost 5 bases to trimming and J lost 0 bases; unmatched junction nucleotides: 5. Germline V gives CDR1 SEHNR, CDR2 FQNEAQ (reference sequence). The CDR3 DNA is TGTGCCAGCAGCCTGGGACAGGGGGCTAATAGCAATCAGCCCCAGCATTTT. Protein sequence: CASSLGQGANSNQPQHF.

In its sample, this clone was seen a few times. The gene calls are TRBV4-3 and TRBJ1-1, with D maybe TRBD1 (5 bases). This CDR3 is built from 15 residues. Trimming took 0 bases from V and 3 from J, leaving 11 bases between them. Germline V gene lookup returns CDR1 LGHNA and CDR2 YSLEER. CDR3 DNA sequence: TGCGCCAGCAGCCAAGATCCGGCGGGGGACACTGAAGCTTTCTTT. The encoded protein is CASSQDPAGDTEAFF.

The chain employs TRBV30 and TRBJ1-2; D is unclear. V lost 8 bases to trimming and J lost 5 bases, with 12 bases between them. The germline CDR1 and CDR2 sequences are GTSNPN and SVGIG (reference sequence). There are 11 residues in the CDR3. This CDR3 reads CAGTEYYGYTF. The CDR3 DNA follows: TGTGCCGGCACAGAGTATTATGGCTACACCTTC.

J is TRBJ2-1 and V is TRBV7-2, with D possibly matching TRBD2 (6 bases). CDR3 length: 15 amino acids. Germline V gene sequence: CDR1 SGHTA, CDR2 FQGNSA. V was cut by 6 bases and J by 1 base, with 13 bases left in between. CDR3 residues: CASRLAGSSYNEQFF. CDR3 nucleotides: TGTGCCAGCAGGTTGGCGGGGAGTTCCTACAATGAGCAGTTCTTC.

The chain joins TRBV28 to TRBJ1-5, with TRBD1 as a possible D gene (6 bases). Germline lookup yields CDR1 MDHEN and CDR2 SYDVKM. The CDR3 is made up of 16 amino acids. V gave up 3 bases and J gave up 9 bases, with 21 bases separating them. The CDR3: CASSFLKTGGGGPQHF. The CDR3 bases are TGTGCCAGCAGTTTTTTGAAGACTGGGGGCGGTGGGCCCCAGCATTTT.

The chain recombines TRBV7-2 with TRBJ1-2, with 8 bases lining up with TRBD1. V gave up 5 bases and J gave up 3 bases; unmatched junction bases: 8. This CDR3 spans 15 amino acids. Germline CDR1 reads SGHTA; CDR2 reads FQGNSA. The CDR3: CASSASGGADYGYTF. CDR3 nucleotides: TGTGCCAGCAGCGCATCAGGGGGCGCAGACTATGGCTACACCTTC.

The chain employs TRBV7-6 and TRBJ2-1, with 9 bases that match TRBD1. The V gene end was trimmed by 5 bases and the J gene end by 5 bases; junction bases not matched to a gene: 10. The germline CDR1 and CDR2 sequences are SGHVS and FNYEAQ. CDR3 length: 16 amino acids. The CDR3 reads CASSHPGQGTHNEQFF. DNA of the CDR3: TGTGCCAGCAGCCACCCGGGACAGGGAACCCACAATGAGCAGTTCTTC.

CDR3: CASSFFQQGKNTEAFF. The CDR3, as DNA: TGTGCCAGCAGTTTTTTTCAGCAGGGGAAGAACACTGAAGCTTTCTTT. J is TRBJ1-1 and V is TRBV28, with D possibly being TRBD1 (6 bases). Germline assignment: CDR1 MDHEN and CDR2 SYDVKM. V lost 3 bases, J lost 1 base, and 15 bases lay in between. The CDR3 length is 16 residues.

This chain joins TRBV25-1 and TRBJ2-1; D not resolved. This CDR3 is built from 15 residues. The germline CDR1 and CDR2 sequences are MGHDK and SYGVNS. Trimming cost V 0 bases and J 6 bases, with 12 bases left between them. The CDR3 nucleotides read TGTGCCAGCAGTGAATATCTAAACGAAGTCAATGAGCAGTTCTTC. Residues: CASSEYLNEVNEQFF.

The chain uses TRBV7-2 and TRBJ2-7; 10 nucleotides line up with TRBD2. J gave up 3 bases and V 5 bases, and 7 bases lay outside the gene matches. Germline V gene lookup returns CDR1 SGHTA and CDR2 FQGNSA. This CDR3 has 15 residues. For the CDR3, the DNA is TGTGCCAGCAGCCAACCGGGACTAGCGAGCTACGAGCAGTACTTC. It yields the protein CASSQPGLASYEQYF. The entire variable domain, with the rest obtained from reference TRBV7-2 and TRBJ2-7, is as follows: GAGVSQSPSNKVTEKGKDVELRCDPISGHTALYWYRQSLGQGLEFLIYFQGNSAPDKSGLPSDRFSAERTGGSVSTLTIQRTQQEDSAVYLCASSQPGLASYEQYFGPGTRLTVT.

This clone was observed a handful of times. The rearrangement links TRBV7-2 to TRBJ2-5, with 14 bases aligning to TRBD2. J lost 6 bases, V lost 2 bases, and 5 bases had no gene match. The CDR3 contains 16 residues. Germline V lookup: CDR1 SGHTA, CDR2 FQGNSA. This CDR3 is CASSLRTSGGLQTQYF. Here the CDR3 DNA reads TGTGCCAGCAGCTTAAGGACTAGCGGGGGGCTTCAGACCCAGTACTTC. The complete variable domain, with remaining parts taken from reference TRBV7-2 and TRBJ2-5, reads GAGVSQSPSNKVTEKGKDVELRCDPISGHTALYWYRQSLGQGLEFLIYFQGNSAPDKSGLPSDRFSAERTGGSVSTLTIQRTQQEDSAVYLCASSLRTSGGLQTQYFGPGTRLLVL.

This clone occurred a few times. V and J are TRBV30 and TRBJ1-1; D perhaps matches TRBD1 (5 bases). The germline V gene encodes CDR1 GTSNPN and CDR2 SVGIG (reference sequence). Trimming removed 1 base from V and 1 base from J, with 7 bases in between. The CDR3 is 13 residues long. The CDR3 DNA reads TGTGCCTGGAGTGCCGGGGGGAACACTGAAGCTTTCTTT. The encoded protein is CAWSAGGNTEAFF.